The 3 T cell receptor beta chains given below trace back to one sample, sequenced in a study of blood T cell repertoires in COVID-19. Only in-frame clones appear in the TCRdb table, and some are missing; sequencing was by immunoSEQ multiplex PCR. The data hold about 140,000 clones, with about 80% observed a single time. The sample taken for sequencing was peripheral blood. The receptor source for this set is a man between 45 and 60 years old with acute or convalescent COVID-19.

The V call is TRBV6-6, the J call TRBJ2-1; 8 bases line up with TRBD2. J was trimmed by 6 bases and V by 4 bases; bases with no gene match: 5. This CDR3 comprises 14 residues. Germline CDR1 reads MNHNY; CDR2 reads SVGAGI (reference sequence). DNA for the CDR3: TGTGCCAGCAGTTTGAGTAGCGGGGTCAATGAGCAGTTCTTC. The encoded protein is CASSLSSGVNEQFF.

This chain joins TRBV24-1 and TRBJ2-2, with TRBD1 identical over 10 bases. CDR3 size: 14 residues. The V gene's germline CDR1 is KGHDR and CDR2 SFDVKD. Trimming removed 9 bases from V and 13 bases from J; junction bases left unmatched: 13. CDR3 loop: CATEAGTGVGGLFF. The CDR3 DNA is TGTGCCACCGAAGCCGGGACAGGGGTCGGAGGGCTGTTTTTT.

On this clone: This same CDR3 is encoded by further DNA sequences in the sample. The J gene is TRBJ1-1, the V gene TRBV11-2, with a possible D match to TRBD1 (6 bases). This CDR3 is built from 14 residues. Germline lookup yields CDR1 SGHAT and CDR2 FQNNGV. Trimming stripped 5 bases from V and 2 bases from J, with 12 bases between. DNA for the CDR3: TGTGCCAGCAGCCCTCTACAGGGAAACACTGAAGCTTTCTTT. Its translation is CASSPLQGNTEAFF. Using reference TRBV11-2 and TRBJ1-1 for the parts outside the CDR3, the full variable domain is EAGVAQSPRYKIIEKRQSVAFWCNPISGHATLYWYQQILGQGPKLLIQFQNNGVVDDSQLPKDRFSAERLKGVDSTLKIQPAKLEDSAVYLCASSPLQGNTEAFFGQGTRLTVV.